Presented here are 31 T cell receptor beta chains from one specimen sequenced in a study of blood T cell repertoires in COVID-19. Clones were sequenced by immunoSEQ multiplex PCR, and TCRdb holds only the in-frame ones, with some missing. The data contain about half a million clones, 70% to 90% of them singletons. The sequenced material came from peripheral blood. The receptors were sampled from a human donor in a cohort sampled during active COVID-19.

This chain uses TRBV5-6 with TRBJ1-1, with no clear D. V was shortened by 1 base and J by 1 base, with 8 bases between the two germline ends. CDR3 length: 14 amino acids. Germline V lookup: CDR1 SGHDT, CDR2 YYEEEE. CDR3 nucleotide sequence: TGTGCCAGCAGCTTGCTCACACCGAACACTGAAGCTTTCTTT. Protein product: CASSLLTPNTEAFF.

The rearrangement links TRBV14 to TRBJ2-3; 14 nucleotides agree with TRBD2. V lost 4 bases and J lost 3; bases outside the gene matches: 3. Germline CDR1 reads SGHDN; CDR2 reads FVKESK. The CDR3 loop spans 16 amino acids. The CDR3 nucleotides read TGTGCCAGCAGCCGGGGACTAGCGGGAGCAACAGATACGCAGTATTTT. Translation gives CASSRGLAGATDTQYF.

This clone appeared a single time. V usage is TRBV5-1 and J usage is TRBJ1-2, with unresolved D. CDR1 is SGHRS, CDR2 YFSETQ, per germline. CDR3 length: 12 residues. The V end lost 0 bases, the J end lost 5 bases, and 5 bases lay between the germline ends. The CDR3 is CASSLGRYGYTF. Written as DNA, the CDR3 is TGCGCCAGCAGCTTGGGTAGATATGGCTACACCTTC.

The gene calls are TRBV5-4 and TRBJ2-2; 9 bases match TRBD1. CDR3 length: 15 residues. CDR1 and CDR2 from the germline V gene are SGHNT and YYREEE (reference sequence). V gave up 4 bases and J gave up 1 base; unmatched junction bases: 2. The CDR3 coding sequence is TGTGCCAGCAGCCCGGGACAGGGGAACACCGGGGAGCTGTTTTTT. Its translation is CASSPGQGNTGELFF.

The rearrangement links TRBV29-1 to TRBJ1-4; tentative D call: TRBD1 (6 bases). Trimming shortened V by 7 bases and J by 8 bases, and 14 bases separated the two germline ends. The germline CDR1 and CDR2 sequences are SQVTM and ANQGSEA. The CDR3 extends over 12 amino acids. CDR3 loop: CSAADSWEKLFF. DNA for the CDR3: TGCAGCGCCGCGGACAGTTGGGAAAAACTGTTTTTT.

The rearrangement uses TRBV30 and TRBJ1-6; no clear D. CDR3 length equals 15 residues. Germline CDR1 and CDR2: GTSNPN and SVGIG (reference sequence). The germline V and J ends were trimmed by 0 bases and 9 bases, with 15 bases remaining between them. The CDR3 DNA is TGTGCCTGGAGTGTTCCCTTCGGAGCCGCTTCACCCCTCCACTTT. Translated: CAWSVPFGAASPLHF.

With respect to this clone: This same CDR3 is encoded by further DNA sequences in the sample. The V call is TRBV5-1, the J call TRBJ1-2; 12 positions match TRBD1. V lost 2 bases, J lost 6 bases, and 2 bases stayed unmatched. The CDR3 sequence is 14 residues long. CDR1 SGHRS and CDR2 YFSETQ come from the germline V gene. The CDR3 region has the DNA TGCGCCAGCAGCTTAGGGACAGGGGGCAATGGCTACACCTTC. Its translation is CASSLGTGGNGYTF.

As regards this clone: Other DNA sequences within the sample encode an identical CDR3. The chain employs TRBV30 and TRBJ1-2; D may be TRBD1 (6 bases). There are 12 residues in the CDR3. V was pared by 0 bases and J by 5 bases, with 7 bases between. CDR1 and CDR2 (germline): GTSNPN, SVGIG (reference sequence). The CDR3 spells CAWSVGQYGYTF. As DNA, the CDR3 is TGTGCCTGGAGTGTAGGACAGTATGGCTACACCTTC.

This clone has only a few counts. The chain joins TRBV7-8 to TRBJ2-2, with D tentatively TRBD1 (7 bases). Trimming took off 7 bases at V and 1 base at J, with 22 bases between the two ends. The V gene's germline CDR1 is SGHVS and CDR2 FQNEAQ. This CDR3 region has 18 residues. CDR3 sequence reads: CASNSEGAVEVNTGELFF. The DNA for the CDR3 is TGTGCCAGCAATTCGGAGGGGGCGGTCGAGGTGAACACCGGGGAGCTGTTTTTT.

This chain connects TRBV5-1 to TRBJ2-1; 8 positions match TRBD2. Trimming took 1 base from V and 16 from J; bases not matched to a gene: 19. Germline values: CDR1 SGHRS, CDR2 YFSETQ. The CDR3 has 16 amino acids. The CDR3: CASSLRERGRPDRQFF. The CDR3 DNA follows: TGCGCCAGCAGCTTGAGGGAGCGGGGGCGCCCCGATAGACAATTCTTC.

The chain carries TRBV9 and TRBJ2-2, with D hard to call. The germline CDR1 and CDR2 sequences are SGDLS and YYNGEE. The CDR3 runs 15 residues. V was trimmed by 4 bases and J by 0 bases, leaving 10 bases between them. CDR3 nucleotides: TGTGCCAGCAGCCCCCCCGCGGCGAACACCGGGGAGCTGTTTTTT. Its protein is CASSPPAANTGELFF.

The rearrangement joins TRBV25-1 to TRBJ1-3; the match to TRBD1 covers 12 bases. This CDR3 is 16 amino acids long. Losses at the gene ends were 2 bases for V and 4 bases for J; bases not matched to a gene: 3. Looked up from germline, CDR1 is MGHDK and CDR2 is SYGVNS. CDR3 residues: CASSETGQGAGNTIYF. For the CDR3, the DNA is TGTGCCAGCAGTGAAACGGGACAGGGGGCCGGAAACACCATATATTTT.

The chain couples TRBV4-3 to TRBJ1-1; the D gene is possibly TRBD1 (6 bases). The CDR3 has 15 amino acids. V was pared by 1 base and J by 3 bases, with 12 bases between. Looked up from germline, CDR1 is LGHNA and CDR2 is YSLEER. The CDR3 DNA follows: TGCGCCAGCAGCCAAGTTAACAGGGCCTACACTGAAGCTTTCTTT. It yields the protein CASSQVNRAYTEAFF.

V and J are TRBV10-2 and TRBJ2-3, with 8 bases identical to TRBD2. The germline CDR1 and CDR2 sequences are WSHSY and SAAADI. The CDR3 runs 14 residues. Losses at the gene ends were 7 bases for V and 3 bases for J; bases not matched to a gene: 6. CDR3 DNA: TGCGCCAGCAACCCGGGAGGGAGTACAGATACGCAGTATTTT. This sequence encodes CASNPGGSTDTQYF.

The V and J genes are TRBV6-2 or TRBV6-3 and TRBJ2-5, with 8 nucleotides matching TRBD2. The CDR3 is 16 amino acids. CDR1 is MNHEY and CDR2 is SVGEGT in the germline V gene. V shed 2 bases and J 2 bases; nucleotides not matched to a gene: 7. The chain's CDR3 is CASSYGTSGGQETQYF. The DNA of the CDR3 is TGTGCCAGCAGTTACGGAACTAGCGGAGGACAAGAGACCCAGTACTTC.

This clone was seen just once. V usage is TRBV4-3 and J usage is TRBJ1-2; maybe TRBD1 (5 bases). This CDR3 is 17 amino acids long. V lost 1 base, J lost 2 bases, and 17 bases lay in between. Per germline, CDR1 LGHNA and CDR2 YSLEER. The CDR3 is CASSQVDWGEGNYGYTF. CDR3 bases: TGCGCCAGCAGCCAAGTTGATTGGGGGGAGGGGAACTATGGCTACACCTTC.

The chain joins TRBV30 to TRBJ2-2; TRBD1 matches 8 bases. The trim removed 1 base at V and 7 bases at J, leaving 11 bases unmatched. Germline V lookup: CDR1 GTSNPN, CDR2 SVGIG (reference sequence). The CDR3 is made up of 16 amino acids. The CDR3 loop reads CAWSGSDRGEFGELFF. CDR3 nucleotides: TGTGCCTGGAGTGGATCCGACAGGGGAGAATTCGGGGAGCTGTTTTTT. Drawing the rest from reference TRBV30 and TRBJ2-2, the complete variable domain is SQTIHQWPATLVQPVGSPLSLECTVEGTSNPNLYWYRQAAGRGLQLLFYSVGIGQISSEVPQNLSASRPQDRQFILSSKKLLLSDSGFYLCAWSGSDRGEFGELFFGEGSRLTVL.

This chain connects TRBV3-1 (or the pseudogene TRBV3-2) to TRBJ2-1; weak D call: TRBD2 (6 bases). The CDR3 totals 19 residues. CDR1 is LGHDT, CDR2 YNNKEL, per germline (reference sequence). V was cut by 1 base and J by 0 bases, with 19 bases left in between. The CDR3 DNA sequence: TGTGCCAGCAGCCAAGTCGCGGGGCCTGCCCCGAGCTCCTACAATGAGCAGTTCTTC. Residues: CASSQVAGPAPSSYNEQFF.

This chain joins TRBV28 and TRBJ2-1; 7 bases align to TRBD1. The CDR3 totals 13 residues. Germline-derived CDR1 and CDR2 are MDHEN and SYDVKM. V shed 7 bases and J 2 bases; nucleotides not matched to a gene: 2. The chain's CDR3 is CASTDRTYNEQFF. The CDR3 DNA reads TGTGCCAGCACGGACAGGACCTACAATGAGCAGTTCTTC.

This clone was seen ten or more times. Within the sample, other DNA sequences also encode this same CDR3. The genes are TRBV4-3 and TRBJ1-1, with D possibly TRBD1 on 5 matching bases. This CDR3 contains 15 residues. Germline CDR1 LGHNA, CDR2 YSLEER. Trimming removed 0 bases from V and 2 bases from J, with 10 bases in between. CDR3 nucleotides: TGCGCCAGCAGCCAAGATCAGGGAGGCAACACTGAAGCTTTCTTT. Translated: CASSQDQGGNTEAFF.

The chain joins TRBV19 to TRBJ2-3; 9 bases are a match to TRBD2. Trimming removed 7 bases from V and 3 bases from J; junction bases left unmatched: 11. The germline V gene has CDR1 LNHDA and CDR2 SQIVND (reference sequence). This CDR3 has 16 amino acids. CDR3 loop: CASTPRGAGGTDTQYF. DNA of the CDR3: TGTGCCAGTACCCCACGGGGGGCGGGAGGGACAGATACGCAGTATTTT. The whole variable domain, remainder taken from reference TRBV19 and TRBJ2-3, is DGGITQSPKYLFRKEGQNVTLSCEQNLNHDAMYWYRQDPGQGLRLIYYSQIVNDFQKGDIAEGYSVSREKKESFPLTVTSAQKNPTAFYLCASTPRGAGGTDTQYFGPGTRLTVL.

This chain connects TRBV30 to TRBJ2-1; TRBD2 matches 7 bases. The V segment lost 4 bases and the J segment 2 bases; nucleotides outside the gene matches: 8. The germline V gene encodes CDR1 GTSNPN and CDR2 SVGIG (reference sequence). The CDR3 runs 15 residues. DNA of the CDR3: TGTGCCTGGACCCGGGGGGTAGAAGCCTACAATGAGCAGTTCTTC. Protein product: CAWTRGVEAYNEQFF.

V is TRBV11-2 and J is TRBJ2-5, with 9 bases identical to TRBD2. CDR3 length: 14 residues. With V trimmed by 0 bases and J by 5 bases, 1 base remained unmatched. Germline values: CDR1 SGHAT, CDR2 FQNNGV. CDR3 nucleotides: TGTGCCAGCAGCTTAGAGCTAGCGGGGGAGACCCAGTACTTC. Its translation: CASSLELAGETQYF.

The J gene is TRBJ2-7, the V gene TRBV7-6; TRBD1 matches at 9 bases. V lost 5 bases and J lost 3; bases outside the gene matches: 8. The length of the CDR3 is 15 residues. CDR1 SGHVS and CDR2 FNYEAQ come from the germline V gene. Here the CDR3 DNA reads TGTGCCAGCAGCCCTGGGGGACAGGGATTCTACGAGCAGTACTTC. Translation gives CASSPGGQGFYEQYF.

This chain links TRBV7-3 with TRBJ2-3; the match to TRBD1 covers 10 bases. J lost 6 bases, V lost 2 bases, and 8 bases had no gene match. Germline V gene data show CDR1 as SGHTA and CDR2 as FQGTGA. The CDR3 sequence is 16 residues long. CDR3 sequence reads: CASSLGRTGGRDTQYF. Here the CDR3 DNA reads TGTGCCAGCAGCTTAGGCCGGACAGGGGGTCGGGATACGCAGTATTTT. Supplemented by reference TRBV7-3 and TRBJ2-3, the full variable domain reads GAGVSQTPSNKVTEKGKYVELRCDPISGHTALYWYRQSLGQGPEFLIYFQGTGAADDSGLPNDRFFAVRPEGSVSTLKIQRTERGDSAVYLCASSLGRTGGRDTQYFGPGTRLTVL.

The V gene is TRBV5-1, the J gene TRBJ2-1; the D is unclear. Trimming pared 0 bases from V and 7 bases from J, leaving 8 bases between. The CDR3 runs to 13 residues. Germline loops: CDR1 SGHRS, CDR2 YFSETQ. The CDR3 loop is CASSLGSFNEQFF. For the CDR3, the DNA is TGCGCCAGCAGCTTGGGCAGTTTTAATGAGCAGTTCTTC.

The genes are TRBV2 and TRBJ2-7, with D unresolved. With 7 bases removed from V and 0 bases from J, the gap between germline ends came to 13 bases. The CDR3 length is 14 residues. Looked up from germline, CDR1 is SNHLY and CDR2 is FYNNEI. The chain's CDR3 is CASKASVNSYEQYF. In DNA form, the CDR3 reads TGTGCCAGCAAGGCCAGCGTAAACTCCTACGAGCAGTACTTC.

CDR3 nucleotide sequence: TGTGCCAGCAAATCGGGGGGGGCCTCCTACAATGAGCAGTTCTTC. Its protein product is CASKSGGASYNEQFF. This chain links TRBV27 with TRBJ2-1; 8 bases fit TRBD2. V trimming: 7 bases; J trimming: 0 bases; junction bases outside the gene matches: 5. This CDR3 spans 15 amino acids. CDR1 MNHEY and CDR2 SMNVEV come from the germline V gene (reference sequence).

For this clone: At the DNA level, this CDR3 is encoded by other sequences in the same sample as well. The CDR3 sequence is CASSLAGGSNQPQHF. The CDR3 nucleotides are TGTGCCAGCAGCTTAGCGGGGGGTTCCAATCAGCCCCAGCATTTT. The V and J genes are TRBV7-2 and TRBJ1-5; tentatively, D is TRBD1 (5 bases). This CDR3 region has 15 residues. V was clipped by 0 bases and J by 3 bases, with 9 bases between them. Germline V gene sequence: CDR1 SGHTA, CDR2 FQGNSA.

The chain has TRBV7-3 and TRBJ1-1; 9 bases match TRBD1. This CDR3 has 18 amino acids. Germline lookup yields CDR1 SGHTA and CDR2 FQGTGA. The trim removed 1 base at V and 3 bases at J, leaving 12 bases unmatched. The CDR3 loop reads CASSLNRARDRAYTEAFF. The DNA of the CDR3 is TGTGCCAGCAGCTTAAATCGGGCCCGGGACAGGGCTTACACTGAAGCTTTCTTT.

In regard to this clone: Relative to the germline gene, one junction end is altered; a read error may explain this. The rearrangement uses TRBV19 and TRBJ1-5, with TRBD1 as a possible D gene (6 bases). The germline CDR1 and CDR2 sequences are LNHDA and SQIVND (reference sequence). The CDR3 loop spans 18 amino acids. CDR3 sequence (DNA): TGTGCCAGTAGTATAGAAAGAGGGGGACAAGGCCCCAATCGGCCCCAGCATTTT. Translated, it gives CASSIERGGQGPNRPQHF.